The clone carrying this T cell receptor (beta chain) was observed at least ten times. Its target is not known. Germline V CDR1 and CDR2: MNHEY, SMNVEV (reference sequence). This CDR3 contains 16 residues. V lost 8 bases and J 1 base, leaving 21 bases between the germline ends. TCRdb analysed the 5' RACE reads with MiXCR anew, one entry per CDR3 protein. Among 350,000 or so distinct CDR3 sequences listed, 11% were seen once. This specimen belongs to a study of CD8 T cells in ankylosing spondylitis. Notes on the study in general: Disease-linked clones reportedly showed significant enrichment in matched ankylosing spondylitis synovial fluid.

The receptor comes from a female donor with ankylosing spondylitis or in good health (not recorded which). Specimen: blood, either unsorted or a sorted T cell fraction (not recorded which). This chain joins TRBV27 and TRBJ2-7; D might be TRBD2 (5 bases). CDR3 bases: TGTGCCAGCGGAGGATATTCGAAAAACCCGTCCTACGAGCAGTACTTC. This translates into CASGGYSKNPSYEQYF.